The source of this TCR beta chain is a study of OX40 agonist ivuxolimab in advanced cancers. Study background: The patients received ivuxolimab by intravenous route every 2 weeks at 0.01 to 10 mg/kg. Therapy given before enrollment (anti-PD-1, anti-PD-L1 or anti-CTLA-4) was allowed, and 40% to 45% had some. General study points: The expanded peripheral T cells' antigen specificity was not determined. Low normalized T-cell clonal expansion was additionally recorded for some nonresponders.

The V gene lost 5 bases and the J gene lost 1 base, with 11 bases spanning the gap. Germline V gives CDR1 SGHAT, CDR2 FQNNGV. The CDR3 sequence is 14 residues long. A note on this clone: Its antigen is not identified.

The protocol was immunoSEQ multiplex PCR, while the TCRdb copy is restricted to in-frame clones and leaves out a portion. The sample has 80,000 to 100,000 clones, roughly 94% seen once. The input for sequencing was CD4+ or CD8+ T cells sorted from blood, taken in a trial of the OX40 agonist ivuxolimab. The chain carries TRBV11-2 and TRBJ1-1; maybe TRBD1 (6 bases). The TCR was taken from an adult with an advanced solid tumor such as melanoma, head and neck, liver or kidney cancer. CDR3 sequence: CASSNRVWNTEAFF. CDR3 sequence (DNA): TGTGCCAGCAGCAACAGGGTGTGGAACACTGAAGCTTTCTTT.